The clone carrying this TCR beta chain was seen at least ten times. Its antigen is still unknown. Deletions cut 6 bases from V and 3 bases from J, with 6 bases between. Germline V gene data show CDR1 as LGHDT and CDR2 as YNNKEL (reference sequence). The CDR3 is 12 residues long. This entry belongs to a study of human T cells and chemical hapten exposure. This sample's time point: patch test 2, 6 weeks after DPC sensitization. The treatment here: therapeutic diphenylcyclopropenone sensitization with weekly scalp DPC. Study results and caveats: Donors, who had alopecia, may show an immune response that differs from healthy people's.

Individual cDNA molecules received unique molecular identifiers in the library. TCRdb recomputed calls from the RACE reads with MiXCR, one row per CDR3 protein. The profile shows about 78,000 distinct CDR3 sequences, 6.5% to 10% of them singletons. This chain connects TRBV3-1 to TRBJ1-5; D is undetermined. The clonotype was recovered from a woman aged 50 to 65 with alopecia areata. Some clones in this sample may be carry-over from other donors' samples. Sequencing used whole blood, obtained in connection with sensitization to the hapten diphenylcyclopropenone (DPC). CDR3 amino acids: CASSYDNQPQHF. For the CDR3, the DNA is TGTGCCAGCAGTTACGACAATCAGCCCCAGCATTTT. The variable domain in full, completed from reference TRBV3-1 and TRBJ1-5, reads DTAVSQTPKYLVTQMGNDKSIKCEQNLGHDTMYWYKQDSKKFLKIMFSYNNKELIINETVPNRFSPKSPDKAHLNLHINSLELGDSAVYFCASSYDNQPQHFGDGTRLSIL.